Listed below are T cell receptor beta chains from one sample, sequenced in a study of T cell repertoires in cytomegalovirus infection. Their cognate antigens are unknown. From the reads, TCRdb called clonotypes with MiXCR, one entry per CDR3 protein. Here the sample spans approximately 70,000 distinct CDR3 sequences, 20% to 25% being singletons. The sequencing input was PBMCs, sequenced either directly or after in vitro stimulation (not recorded which). These receptors came from a human donor in good health (CMV status not recorded). Some clones in this sample may be carry-over from other donors' samples. The CDR3 runs from the conserved cysteine through the conserved F or W. The order of the fields is D gene, CDR3 length, clone size, J gene, V gene, CDR3 protein, CDR3 DNA. D genes are given only for firm matches. Some rows mark clone size as missing; the rest say once, few, many or name a class of expanded clone.

-,15,few,TRBJ2-1,TRBV7-4,CASSSSTSSYNEQFF,TGTGCCAGCAGCTCTTCGACTAGCTCCTACAATGAGCAGTTCTTC
-,13,few,TRBJ2-1,TRBV6-2/TRBV6-3,CASSYTSYNEQFF,TGTGCCAGCAGTTACACTTCCTACAATGAGCAGTTCTTC
-,15,few,TRBJ2-5,TRBV6-5,CASSLQGRDQETQYF,TGTGCCAGCAGTTTACAGGGCAGGGATCAAGAGACCCAGTACTTC
TRBD2,15,-,TRBJ2-5,TRBV7-9,CASSYTGGIQETQYF,TGTGCCAGCAGCTACACGGGGGGGATTCAAGAGACCCAGTACTTC
-,15,-,TRBJ2-7,TRBV19,CASSIGGDSTYEQYF,TGTGCCAGTAGTATCGGGGGGGACAGTACCTACGAGCAGTACTTC
-,14,-,TRBJ2-3,TRBV14,CASSPRLGADTQYF,TGTGCCAGCAGCCCTAGACTAGGTGCAGATACGCAGTATTTT
TRBD1,14,-,TRBJ1-2,TRBV12-3/TRBV12-4,CASSVGGRGYGYTF,TGTGCCAGCAGTGTAGGGGGCCGTGGCTATGGCTACACCTTC
-,16,many,TRBJ1-4,TRBV6-1,CASTLRGGTTNEKLFF,TGTGCCAGCACCCTTCGGGGGGGGACAACTAATGAAAAACTGTTTTTT
-,15,few,TRBJ2-2,TRBV12-3/TRBV12-4,CASSLGLANTGELFF,TGTGCCAGCAGTTTAGGTCTAGCGAACACCGGGGAGCTGTTTTTT
-,15,few,TRBJ2-7,TRBV7-6,CASSVIPGSSYEQYF,TGTGCCAGCAGCGTAATCCCAGGGAGCTCCTACGAGCAGTACTTC
TRBD2,15,many,TRBJ2-7,TRBV7-2,CASSPRLAGAYEQYF,TGTGCCAGCAGCCCTCGACTAGCGGGAGCCTACGAGCAGTACTTC
TRBD2,16,-,TRBJ2-1,TRBV6-2/TRBV6-3,CASSVSGRTSYNEQFF,TGTGCCAGCAGTGTTAGCGGGAGGACCTCCTACAATGAGCAGTTCTTC
-,13,-,TRBJ2-7,TRBV2,CAISGVEGTEQYF,TGTGCCATCTCCGGGGTAGAGGGAACCGAGCAGTACTTC
TRBD2,15,many,TRBJ2-2,TRBV7-2,CASSLFSGINGELFF,TGTGCCAGCAGCTTATTCAGCGGGATTAACGGGGAGCTGTTTTTT
TRBD2,15,-,TRBJ2-1,TRBV11-2,CASSLGDYILEEQFF,TGTGCCAGCAGCTTAGGGGACTATATTTTGGAAGAGCAGTTCTTC
-,17,-,TRBJ1-6,TRBV4-3,CASSQDRKVVRDSPLHF,TGCGCCAGCAGCCAAGACCGTAAGGTGGTGAGGGATTCACCCCTCCACTTT
TRBD2,16,many,TRBJ2-1,TRBV11-2,CASSILSGRRYNEQFF,TGTGCCAGCAGCATCCTAAGCGGGAGGCGTTACAATGAGCAGTTCTTC
TRBD1,13,-,TRBJ1-1,TRBV5-1,CASSSHRGLEAFF,TGCGCCAGCAGCTCCCACAGGGGGCTTGAAGCTTTCTTT
-,16,few,TRBJ2-2,TRBV9,CASSVDPGKNTGELFF,TGTGCCAGCAGCGTAGATCCAGGGAAGAACACCGGGGAGCTGTTTTTT
-,15,-,TRBJ2-7,TRBV10-3,CAISESAGSSYEQYF,TGTGCCATCAGTGAGTCTGCAGGGAGCTCCTACGAGCAGTACTTC
-,12,-,TRBJ2-7,TRBV7-6,CASSPLPGEQYF,TGTGCCAGCAGCCCCCTCCCGGGCGAGCAGTACTTC
-,12,-,TRBJ2-1,TRBV7-9,CASSLVGDEQFF,TGTGCCAGCAGCTTAGTTGGGGATGAGCAGTTCTTC
-,16,-,TRBJ1-3,TRBV9,CASSVGVGTAGNTIYF,TGTGCCAGCAGCGTAGGAGTGGGGACGGCTGGAAACACCATATATTTT
-,13,-,TRBJ2-3,TRBV7-8,CASSLVLEDTQYF,TGTGCCAGCAGCTTAGTTTTGGAGGATACGCAGTATTTT